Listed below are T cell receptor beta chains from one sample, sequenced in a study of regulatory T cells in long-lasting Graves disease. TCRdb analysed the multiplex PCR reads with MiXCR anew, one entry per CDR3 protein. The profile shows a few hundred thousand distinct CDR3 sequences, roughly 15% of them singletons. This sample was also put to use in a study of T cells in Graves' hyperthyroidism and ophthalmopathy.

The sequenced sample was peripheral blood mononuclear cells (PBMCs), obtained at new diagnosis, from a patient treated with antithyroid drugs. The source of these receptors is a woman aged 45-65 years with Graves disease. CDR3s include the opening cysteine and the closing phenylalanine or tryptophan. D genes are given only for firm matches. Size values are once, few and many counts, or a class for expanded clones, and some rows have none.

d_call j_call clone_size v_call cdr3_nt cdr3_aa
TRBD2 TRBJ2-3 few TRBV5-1 TGCGCCAGCAGCCAATCTCGGGACTACAACACAGATACGCAGTATTTT CASSQSRDYNTDTQYF
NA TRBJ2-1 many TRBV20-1 TGCAGTGCTAGGTCGCTGGGAACGGGCTACAATGAGCAGTTCTTC CSARSLGTGYNEQFF
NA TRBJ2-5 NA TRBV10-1 TGCGCCGGCAGTGATTGTGTCTTAGCAAAGCAAGAGACCCAGTACTTC CAGSDCVLAKQETQYF
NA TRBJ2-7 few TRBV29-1 TGCAGCGTTGGGAGCAGAAGCTACGAGCAGTACTTC CSVGSRSYEQYF
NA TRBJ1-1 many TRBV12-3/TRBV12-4 TGTGCCAGCAGCCAGGGATCGAACACTGAAGCTTTCTTT CASSQGSNTEAFF
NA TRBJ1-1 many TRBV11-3 TGTGCCAGCAGCTTCAGGGAGAACACTGAAGCTTTCTTT CASSFRENTEAFF
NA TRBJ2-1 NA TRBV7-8 TGTGCCAGCAGCTTATGGCGGGACAATGAGCAGTTCTTC CASSLWRDNEQFF
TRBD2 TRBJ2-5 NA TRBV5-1 TGCGCCAACAGCCCAACTAGCGGACAAGAGACCCAGTACTTC CANSPTSGQETQYF
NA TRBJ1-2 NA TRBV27 TGTGCCAGCAGTTCCTCGACAGACTCTAACTATGGCTACACCTTC CASSSSTDSNYGYTF
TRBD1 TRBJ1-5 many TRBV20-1 TGCAGTGCTAGACCACAGGGGAATAGCAATCAGCCCCAGCATTTT CSARPQGNSNQPQHF
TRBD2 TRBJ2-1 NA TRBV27 TGTGCCAGCAGTAAACCGGGACTAGCGGACTCCTACAATGAGCAGTTCTTC CASSKPGLADSYNEQFF
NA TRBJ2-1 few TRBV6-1 TGTGCCATCGCGGGCAATGAGCAGTTCTTC CAIAGNEQFF
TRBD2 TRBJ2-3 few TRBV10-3 TGTGCCATCAGTGATCCGATGGGCCAAGTGAATACTAGCGGGAGGCCAACAGATACGCAGTATTTT CAISDPMGQVNTSGRPTDTQYF
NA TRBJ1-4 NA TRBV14 TGTGCCAGCAGCCTGAATCCACAGGGTCCGGGTGAAAAACTGTTTTTT CASSLNPQGPGEKLFF
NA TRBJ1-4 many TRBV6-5 TGTGCCAGCAGTTATGCCCTCAATGAAAAACTGTTTTTT CASSYALNEKLFF
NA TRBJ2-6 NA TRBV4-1 TGCGCCAGCAGCCAAGACGGGGCCTGGGTTGGGGCCAACGTCCTGACTTTC CASSQDGAWVGANVLTF
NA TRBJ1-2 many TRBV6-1 TGTGCCAGCAGTGCAAAGTCCCCTTGGCAGGGGCCGACTAACTATGGCTACACCTTC CASSAKSPWQGPTNYGYTF
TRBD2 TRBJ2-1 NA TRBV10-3 TGTGCCGCCACTAGCGGGAGCCGGAATGAGCAGTTCTTC CAATSGSRNEQFF
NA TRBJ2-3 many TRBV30 TGTGCCTGGAGTCAACGACTAGATACGCAGTATTTT CAWSQRLDTQYF
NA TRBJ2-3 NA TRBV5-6 TGTGCCAGCAGCTTGGTGGTACCGGTAGATACGCAGTATTTT CASSLVVPVDTQYF